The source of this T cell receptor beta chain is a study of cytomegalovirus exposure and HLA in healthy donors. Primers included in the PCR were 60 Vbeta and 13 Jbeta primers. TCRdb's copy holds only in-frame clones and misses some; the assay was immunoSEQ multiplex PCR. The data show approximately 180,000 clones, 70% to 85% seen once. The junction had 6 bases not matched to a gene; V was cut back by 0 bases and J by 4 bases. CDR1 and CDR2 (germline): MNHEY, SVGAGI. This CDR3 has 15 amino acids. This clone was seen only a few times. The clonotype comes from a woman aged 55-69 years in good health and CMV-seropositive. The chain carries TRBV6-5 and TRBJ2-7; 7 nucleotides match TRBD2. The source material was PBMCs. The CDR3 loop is CASSYSRGYDYEQYF. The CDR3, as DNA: TGTGCCAGCAGTTACTCGCGGGGGTACGATTACGAGCAGTACTTC.